Following are 5 T cell receptor beta chains from one sample sequenced in a study of CD8 T cells in Susac syndrome. With random hexamers, roughly 0.45 to 1 ug RNA was reverse transcribed. TCRdb passed the immunoSEQ multiplex PCR reads through MiXCR, listing each CDR3 protein once. The sample shows tens of thousands of distinct CDR3 sequences, 94% of them seen only once. The sequenced sample consisted of CD8+ T cells from PBMCs. The receptor source for this set is a human donor with Susac syndrome.

The chain recombines TRBV20-1 with TRBJ2-5; TRBD2 might be the D (5 bases). The ends were cut back, 4 bases at V and 5 bases at J, with 20 bases in the middle. CDR3 length: 15 amino acids. Germline V gene lookup returns CDR1 DFQATT and CDR2 SNEGSKA (reference sequence). The CDR3 reads CSATLIDAPGETQYF. The CDR3 coding sequence is TGCAGTGCTACCTTGATTGATGCCCCGGGGGAGACCCAGTACTTC.

The genes are TRBV18 and TRBJ1-1; no definite D call. V was cut by 4 bases and J by 1 base, with 7 bases left in between. The germline gives CDR1 KGHSH, CDR2 LQKENI. The length of the CDR3 is 13 residues. CDR3 loop: CASSHPQNTEAFF. The CDR3 nucleotides are TGTGCCAGCTCACATCCACAGAACACTGAAGCTTTCTTT.

The rearrangement joins TRBV9 to TRBJ2-7; D is uncertain. The germline CDR1 and CDR2 sequences are SGDLS and YYNGEE. The V gene lost 0 bases and the J gene lost 6 bases, with 7 bases spanning the gap. This CDR3 is 12 amino acids long. The CDR3 reads CASSVGGTEQYF. The CDR3 nucleotides are TGTGCCAGCAGCGTAGGAGGAACCGAGCAGTACTTC.

With respect to this clonotype: Likely a read error: the CDR3 ends without its conserved phenylalanine or tryptophan. CDR3 residues: CASRNGPYEQYS. The CDR3 region has the DNA TGTGCCAGCAGGAACGGCCCCTACGAGCAGTACTCC. The rearrangement uses TRBV27 and TRBJ2-7; D gene ambiguous. The CDR3 runs 12 residues. From germline, CDR1 is MNHEY and CDR2 SMNVEV (reference sequence). Trimming shortened V by 6 bases and J by 2 bases, and 8 bases separated the two germline ends.

The V call is TRBV13, the J call TRBJ2-5, with 7 bases lining up with TRBD1. CDR1 is PRHDT and CDR2 is FYEKMQ in the germline V gene (reference sequence). J lost 2 bases, V lost 1 base, and 4 bases had no gene match. There are 15 residues in the CDR3. CDR3: CASSLARGQQETQYF. Here the CDR3 DNA reads TGTGCCAGCAGCTTAGCCCGGGGACAGCAAGAGACCCAGTACTTC.